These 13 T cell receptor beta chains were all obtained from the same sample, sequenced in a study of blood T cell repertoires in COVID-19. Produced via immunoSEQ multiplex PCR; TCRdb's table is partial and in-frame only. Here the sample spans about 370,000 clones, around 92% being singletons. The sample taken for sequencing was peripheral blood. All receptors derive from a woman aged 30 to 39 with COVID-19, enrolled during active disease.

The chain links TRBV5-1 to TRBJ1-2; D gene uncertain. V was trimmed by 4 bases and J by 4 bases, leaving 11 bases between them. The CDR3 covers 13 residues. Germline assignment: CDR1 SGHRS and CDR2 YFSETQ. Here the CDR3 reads CASSQEEIYGYTF. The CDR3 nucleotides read TGCGCCAGCAGCCAGGAGGAGATCTATGGCTACACCTTC.

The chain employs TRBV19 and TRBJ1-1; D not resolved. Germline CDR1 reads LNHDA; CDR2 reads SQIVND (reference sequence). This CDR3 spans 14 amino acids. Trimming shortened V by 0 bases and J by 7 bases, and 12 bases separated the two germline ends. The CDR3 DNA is TGTGCCAGTAGTATAGATAGGGAGGTCGGTGAAGCTTTCTTT. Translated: CASSIDREVGEAFF.

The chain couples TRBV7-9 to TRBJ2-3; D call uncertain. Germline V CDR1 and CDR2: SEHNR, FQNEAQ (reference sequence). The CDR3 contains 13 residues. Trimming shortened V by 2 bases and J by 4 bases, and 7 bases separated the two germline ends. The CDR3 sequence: CASSLSRADTQYF. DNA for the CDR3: TGTGCCAGCAGCTTATCTCGGGCAGATACGCAGTATTTT.

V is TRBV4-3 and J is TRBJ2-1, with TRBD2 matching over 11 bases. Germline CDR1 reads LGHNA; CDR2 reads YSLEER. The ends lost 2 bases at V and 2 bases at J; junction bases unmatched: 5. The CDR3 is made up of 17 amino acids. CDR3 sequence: CASSQPTSGSPYNEQFF. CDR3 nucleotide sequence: TGCGCCAGCAGCCAACCTACTAGCGGGAGCCCCTACAATGAGCAGTTCTTC.

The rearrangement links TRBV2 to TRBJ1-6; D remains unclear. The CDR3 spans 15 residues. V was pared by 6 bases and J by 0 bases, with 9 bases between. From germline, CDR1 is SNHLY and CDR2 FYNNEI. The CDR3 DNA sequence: TGTGCCAGCAGCCCGAGGGTCTCCTATAATTCACCCCTCCACTTT. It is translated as CASSPRVSYNSPLHF.

CDR3 sequence (DNA): TGTGCCAGCAGCCAACTAGGCGGGAGCACAGATACGCAGTATTTT. Encoded protein: CASSQLGGSTDTQYF. The chain carries TRBV7-9 and TRBJ2-3; the D gene is possibly TRBD2 (5 bases). Per germline, CDR1 SEHNR and CDR2 FQNEAQ (reference sequence). This CDR3 has 15 amino acids. Trimming took off 5 bases at V and 0 bases at J, with 12 bases between the two ends.

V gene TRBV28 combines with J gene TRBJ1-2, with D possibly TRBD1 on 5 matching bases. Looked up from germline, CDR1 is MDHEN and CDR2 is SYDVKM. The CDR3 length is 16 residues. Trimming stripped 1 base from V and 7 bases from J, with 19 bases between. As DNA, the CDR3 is TGTGCCAGCAGTTTATATGGACACCCCACGGTCTTTGGCTACACCTTC. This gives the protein CASSLYGHPTVFGYTF.

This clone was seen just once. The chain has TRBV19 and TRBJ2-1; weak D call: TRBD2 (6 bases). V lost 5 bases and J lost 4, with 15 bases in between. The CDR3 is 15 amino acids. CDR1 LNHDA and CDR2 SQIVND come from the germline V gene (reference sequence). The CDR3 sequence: CASSPAAGPYNEQFF. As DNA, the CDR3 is TGTGCCAGTAGTCCGGCGGCGGGACCGTACAATGAGCAGTTCTTC.

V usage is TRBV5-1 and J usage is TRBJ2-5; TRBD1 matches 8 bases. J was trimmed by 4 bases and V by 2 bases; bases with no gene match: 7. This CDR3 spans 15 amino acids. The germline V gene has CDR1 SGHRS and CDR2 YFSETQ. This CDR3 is CASSFGGRGRETQYF. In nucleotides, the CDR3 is TGCGCCAGCAGCTTCGGAGGCAGGGGGCGAGAGACCCAGTACTTC.

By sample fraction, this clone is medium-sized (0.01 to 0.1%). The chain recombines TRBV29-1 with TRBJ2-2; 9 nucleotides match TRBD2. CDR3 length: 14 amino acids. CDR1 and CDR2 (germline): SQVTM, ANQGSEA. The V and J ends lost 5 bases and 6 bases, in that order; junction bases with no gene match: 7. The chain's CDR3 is CSVFGTSSPGELFF. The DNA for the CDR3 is TGCAGCGTTTTTGGGACTAGCAGCCCCGGGGAGCTGTTTTTT.

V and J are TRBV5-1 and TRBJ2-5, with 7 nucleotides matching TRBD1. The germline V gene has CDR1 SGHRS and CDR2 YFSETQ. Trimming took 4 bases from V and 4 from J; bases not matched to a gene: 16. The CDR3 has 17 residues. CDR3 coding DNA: TGCGCCAGCAGCAACCCTCAGACTGCGCAGGGGGTAGAGACCCAGTACTTC. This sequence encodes CASSNPQTAQGVETQYF. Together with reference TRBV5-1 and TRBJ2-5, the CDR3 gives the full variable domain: KAGVTQTPRYLIKTRGQQVTLSCSPISGHRSVSWYQQTPGQGLQFLFEYFSETQRNKGNFPGRFSGRQFSNSRSEMNVSTLELGDSALYLCASSNPQTAQGVETQYFGPGTRLLVL.

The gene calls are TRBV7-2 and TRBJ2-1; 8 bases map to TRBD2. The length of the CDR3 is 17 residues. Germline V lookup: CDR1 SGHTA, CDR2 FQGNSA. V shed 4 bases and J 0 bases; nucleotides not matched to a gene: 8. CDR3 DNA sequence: TGTGCCAGCAGCTCATGGCATAGCGGGGTCTCCTACAATGAGCAGTTCTTC. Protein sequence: CASSSWHSGVSYNEQFF.

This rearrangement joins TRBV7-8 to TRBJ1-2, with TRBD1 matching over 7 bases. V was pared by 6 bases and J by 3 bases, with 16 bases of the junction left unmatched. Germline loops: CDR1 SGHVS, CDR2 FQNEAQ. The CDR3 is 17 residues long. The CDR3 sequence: CASSRMTGRDTYYGYTF. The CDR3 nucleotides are TGTGCCAGCAGTCGAATGACAGGGCGGGATACATACTATGGCTACACCTTC.